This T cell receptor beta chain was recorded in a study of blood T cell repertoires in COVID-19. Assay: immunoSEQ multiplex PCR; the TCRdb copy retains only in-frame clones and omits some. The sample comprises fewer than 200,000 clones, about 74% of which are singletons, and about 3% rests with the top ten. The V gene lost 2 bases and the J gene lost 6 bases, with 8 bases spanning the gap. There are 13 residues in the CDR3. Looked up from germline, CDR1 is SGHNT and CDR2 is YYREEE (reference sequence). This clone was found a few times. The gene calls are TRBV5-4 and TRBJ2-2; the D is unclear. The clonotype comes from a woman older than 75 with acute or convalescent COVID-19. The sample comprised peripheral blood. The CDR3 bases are TGTGCCAGCAGCTTAGGCAGCGCCGGGGAGCTGTTTTTT. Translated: CASSLGSAGELFF.